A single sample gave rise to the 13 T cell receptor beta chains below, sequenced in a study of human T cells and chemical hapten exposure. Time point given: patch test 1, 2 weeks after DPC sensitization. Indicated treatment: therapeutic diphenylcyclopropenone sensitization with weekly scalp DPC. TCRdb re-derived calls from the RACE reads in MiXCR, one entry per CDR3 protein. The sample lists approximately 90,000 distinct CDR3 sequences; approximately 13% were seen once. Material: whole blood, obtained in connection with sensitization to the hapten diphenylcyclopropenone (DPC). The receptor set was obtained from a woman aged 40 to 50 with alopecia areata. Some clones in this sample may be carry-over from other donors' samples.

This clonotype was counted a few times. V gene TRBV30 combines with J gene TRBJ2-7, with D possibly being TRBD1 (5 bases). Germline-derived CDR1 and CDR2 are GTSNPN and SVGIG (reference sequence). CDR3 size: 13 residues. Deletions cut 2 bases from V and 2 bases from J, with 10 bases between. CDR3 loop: CAWSRIGAYEQYF. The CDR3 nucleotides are TGTGCCTGGAGTAGAATAGGGGCCTACGAGCAGTACTTC.

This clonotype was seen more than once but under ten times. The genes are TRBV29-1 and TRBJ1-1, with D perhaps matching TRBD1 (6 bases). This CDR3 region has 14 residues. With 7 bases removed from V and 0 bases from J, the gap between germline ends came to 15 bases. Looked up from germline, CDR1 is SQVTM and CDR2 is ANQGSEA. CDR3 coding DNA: TGCAGCGCCTCTACAGGGACCTTGAACACTGAAGCTTTCTTT. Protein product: CSASTGTLNTEAFF.

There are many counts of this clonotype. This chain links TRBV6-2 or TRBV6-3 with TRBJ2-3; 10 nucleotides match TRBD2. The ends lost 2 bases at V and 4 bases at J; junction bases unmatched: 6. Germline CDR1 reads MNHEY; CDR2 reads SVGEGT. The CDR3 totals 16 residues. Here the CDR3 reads CASSYVTSGSPDTQYF. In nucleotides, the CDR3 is TGTGCCAGCAGTTACGTGACTAGCGGGTCTCCAGATACGCAGTATTTT.

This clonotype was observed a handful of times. For the CDR3, the DNA is TGTGCCAGCAGCCCAAATAGTAACAGGGCTGGAAACACCATATATTTT. It specifies CASSPNSNRAGNTIYF. This chain connects TRBV7-2 to TRBJ1-3; TRBD1 might be the D (6 bases). The V and J ends lost 5 bases and 2 bases respectively, with 16 bases between them. CDR3 length: 16 amino acids. CDR1 and CDR2 from the germline V gene are SGHTA and FQGNSA.

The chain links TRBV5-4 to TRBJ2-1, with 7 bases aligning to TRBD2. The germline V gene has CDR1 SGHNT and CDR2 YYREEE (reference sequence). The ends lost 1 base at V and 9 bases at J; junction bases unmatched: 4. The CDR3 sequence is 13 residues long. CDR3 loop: CASSLIGGGEQFF. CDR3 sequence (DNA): TGTGCCAGCAGCTTGATAGGCGGGGGTGAGCAGTTCTTC.

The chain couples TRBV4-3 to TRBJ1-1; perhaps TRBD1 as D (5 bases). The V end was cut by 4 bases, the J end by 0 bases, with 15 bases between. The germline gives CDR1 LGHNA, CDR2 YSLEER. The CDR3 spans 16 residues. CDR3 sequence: CASSPQAGLLNTEAFF. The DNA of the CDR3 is TGCGCCAGCAGCCCGCAGGCAGGGTTGCTGAACACTGAAGCTTTCTTT.

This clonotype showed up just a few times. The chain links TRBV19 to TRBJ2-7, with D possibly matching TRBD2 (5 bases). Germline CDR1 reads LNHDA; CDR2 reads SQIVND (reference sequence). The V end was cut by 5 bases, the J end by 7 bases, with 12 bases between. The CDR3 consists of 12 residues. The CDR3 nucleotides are TGTGCCAGTAGTCCTGATTGGAGGGAGCAGTACTTC. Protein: CASSPDWREQYF.

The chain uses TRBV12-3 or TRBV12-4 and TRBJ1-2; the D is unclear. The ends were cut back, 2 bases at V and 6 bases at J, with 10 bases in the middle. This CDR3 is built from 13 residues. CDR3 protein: CASSLTRRDGYTF. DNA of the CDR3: TGTGCCAGCAGTTTAACCAGGCGGGATGGCTACACCTTC.

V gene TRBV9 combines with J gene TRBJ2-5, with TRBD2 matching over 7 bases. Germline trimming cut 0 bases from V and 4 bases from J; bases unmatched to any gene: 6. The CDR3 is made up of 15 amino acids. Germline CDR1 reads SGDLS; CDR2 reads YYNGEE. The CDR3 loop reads CASSVGAGVRETQYF. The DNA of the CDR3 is TGTGCCAGCAGCGTAGGGGCGGGAGTCCGAGAGACCCAGTACTTC.

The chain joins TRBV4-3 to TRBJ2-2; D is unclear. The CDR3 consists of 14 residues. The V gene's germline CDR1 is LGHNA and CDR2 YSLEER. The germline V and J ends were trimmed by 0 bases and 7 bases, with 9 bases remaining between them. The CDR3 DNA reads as TGCGCCAGCAGCCAAGAAAGGAGCCACGGGGAGCTGTTTTTT. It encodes CASSQERSHGELFF.

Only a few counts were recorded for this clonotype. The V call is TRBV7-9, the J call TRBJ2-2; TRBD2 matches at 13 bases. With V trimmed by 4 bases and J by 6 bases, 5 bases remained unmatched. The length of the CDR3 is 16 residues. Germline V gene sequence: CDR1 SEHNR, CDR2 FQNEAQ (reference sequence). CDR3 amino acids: CASSSGLAGMAGELFF. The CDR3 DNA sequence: TGTGCCAGCAGCTCGGGACTAGCGGGAATGGCCGGGGAGCTGTTTTTT. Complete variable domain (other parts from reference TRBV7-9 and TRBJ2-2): DTGVSQNPRHKITKRGQNVTFRCDPISEHNRLYWYRQTLGQGPEFLTYFQNEAQLEKSRLLSDRFSAERPKGSFSTLEIQRTEQGDSAMYLCASSSGLAGMAGELFFGEGSRLTVL.

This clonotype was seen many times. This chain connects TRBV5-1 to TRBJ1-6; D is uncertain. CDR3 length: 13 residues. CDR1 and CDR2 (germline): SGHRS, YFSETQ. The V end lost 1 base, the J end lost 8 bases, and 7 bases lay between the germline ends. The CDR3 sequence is CASSLNRDSPLHF. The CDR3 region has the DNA TGCGCCAGCAGCTTGAACCGGGATTCACCCCTCCACTTT.

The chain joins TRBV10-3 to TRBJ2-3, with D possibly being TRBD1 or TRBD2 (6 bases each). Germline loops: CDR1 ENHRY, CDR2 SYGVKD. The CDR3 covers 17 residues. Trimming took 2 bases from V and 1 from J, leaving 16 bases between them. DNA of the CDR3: TGTGCCATCAGTGAGACACCCTCTAGGGGGGGCACAGATACGCAGTATTTT. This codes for CAISETPSRGGTDTQYF.